The clone carrying this T cell receptor (beta chain) was observed many times. These data are taken from a study of neurological immune-mediated disorders. TCRdb fed the 5' RACE reads into MiXCR, producing one record per CDR3 protein. Of approximately 19,000 distinct CDR3 sequences in the sample, about 16% were seen once. The sequence was obtained from a female donor with HTLV-1-associated myelopathy (HAM/TSP). What was sequenced was PBMCs.

DNA of the CDR3: TGCAGTGCTAGGACCGGTGGGAACTACAATGAGCAGTTCTTC. It yields the protein CSARTGGNYNEQFF. This chain uses TRBV20-1 with TRBJ2-1; D not certain. Trimming stripped 3 bases from V and 3 bases from J, with 12 bases between. The CDR3 is 14 amino acids. Germline V lookup: CDR1 DFQATT, CDR2 SNEGSKA (reference sequence).